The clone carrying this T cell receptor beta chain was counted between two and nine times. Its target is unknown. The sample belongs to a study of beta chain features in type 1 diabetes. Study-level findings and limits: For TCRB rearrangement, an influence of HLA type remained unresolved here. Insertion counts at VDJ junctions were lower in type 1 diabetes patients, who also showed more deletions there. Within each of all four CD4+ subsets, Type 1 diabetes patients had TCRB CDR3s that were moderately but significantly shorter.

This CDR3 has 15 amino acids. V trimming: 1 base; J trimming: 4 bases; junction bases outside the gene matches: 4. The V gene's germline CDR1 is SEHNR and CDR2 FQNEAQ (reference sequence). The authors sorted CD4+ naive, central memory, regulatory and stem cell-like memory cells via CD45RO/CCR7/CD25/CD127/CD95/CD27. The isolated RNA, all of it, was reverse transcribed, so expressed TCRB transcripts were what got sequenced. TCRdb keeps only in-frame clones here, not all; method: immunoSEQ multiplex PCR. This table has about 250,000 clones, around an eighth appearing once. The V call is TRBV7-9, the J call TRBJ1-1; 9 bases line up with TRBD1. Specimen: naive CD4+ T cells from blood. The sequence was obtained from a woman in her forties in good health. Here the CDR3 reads CASSLGDRAGTEAFF. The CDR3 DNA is TGTGCCAGCAGCTTAGGGGACAGGGCAGGCACTGAAGCTTTCTTT.